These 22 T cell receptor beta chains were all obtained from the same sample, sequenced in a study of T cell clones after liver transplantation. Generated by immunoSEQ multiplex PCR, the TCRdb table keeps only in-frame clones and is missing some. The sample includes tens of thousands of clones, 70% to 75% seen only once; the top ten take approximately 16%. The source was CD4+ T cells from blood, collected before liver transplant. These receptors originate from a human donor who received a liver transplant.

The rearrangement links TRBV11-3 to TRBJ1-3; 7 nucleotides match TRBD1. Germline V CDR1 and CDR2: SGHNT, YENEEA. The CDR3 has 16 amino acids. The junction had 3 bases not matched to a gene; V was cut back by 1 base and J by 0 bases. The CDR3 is CASSLGGQTSGNTIYF. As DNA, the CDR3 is TGTGCCAGCAGCTTAGGGGGACAGACCTCTGGAAACACCATATATTTT. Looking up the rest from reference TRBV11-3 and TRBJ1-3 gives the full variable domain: EAGVVQSPRYKIIEKKQPVAFWCNPISGHNTLYWYLQNLGQGPELLIRYENEEAVDDSQLPKDRFSAERLKGVDSTLKIQPAELGDSAVYLCASSLGGQTSGNTIYFGEGSWLTVV.

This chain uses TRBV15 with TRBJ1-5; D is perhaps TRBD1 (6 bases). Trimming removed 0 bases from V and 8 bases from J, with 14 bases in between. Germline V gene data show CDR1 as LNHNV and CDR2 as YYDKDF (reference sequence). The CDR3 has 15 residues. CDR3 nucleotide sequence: TGTGCCACCAGCAGAGATGCGGGGGGCGCGGAGCCCCAGCATTTT. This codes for CATSRDAGGAEPQHF.

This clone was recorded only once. CDR3: CASSQETGLAGVETQYF. The CDR3 nucleotides read TGTGCCAGCAGCCAGGAAACCGGACTAGCGGGTGTTGAGACCCAGTACTTC. This sequence joins TRBV7-9 and TRBJ2-5; 11 bases match TRBD2. CDR1 is SEHNR and CDR2 is FQNEAQ in the germline V gene (reference sequence). The CDR3 consists of 17 residues. V shed 5 bases, J shed 5 bases, and the junction held 13 bases outside the gene matches.

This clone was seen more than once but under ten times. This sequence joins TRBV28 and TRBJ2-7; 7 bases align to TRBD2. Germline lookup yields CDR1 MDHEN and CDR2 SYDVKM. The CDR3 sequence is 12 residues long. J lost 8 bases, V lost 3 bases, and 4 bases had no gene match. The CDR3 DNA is TGTGCCAGCAGTTTGGGAGGGAATAAGCAGTACTTC. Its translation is CASSLGGNKQYF.

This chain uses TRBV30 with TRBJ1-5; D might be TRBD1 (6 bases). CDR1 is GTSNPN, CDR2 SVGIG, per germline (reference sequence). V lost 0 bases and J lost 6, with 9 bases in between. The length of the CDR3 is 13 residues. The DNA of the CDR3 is TGTGCCTGGAGTGTCCAAGGGGGTCAGCCCCAGCATTTT. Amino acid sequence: CAWSVQGGQPQHF. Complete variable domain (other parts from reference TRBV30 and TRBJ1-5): SQTIHQWPATLVQPVGSPLSLECTVEGTSNPNLYWYRQAAGRGLQLLFYSVGIGQISSEVPQNLSASRPQDRQFILSSKKLLLSDSGFYLCAWSVQGGQPQHFGDGTRLSIL.

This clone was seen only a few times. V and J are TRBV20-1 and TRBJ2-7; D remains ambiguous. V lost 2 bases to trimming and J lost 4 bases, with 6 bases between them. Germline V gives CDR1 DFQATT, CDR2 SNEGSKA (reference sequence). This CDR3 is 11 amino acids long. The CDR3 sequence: CSARLSYEQYF. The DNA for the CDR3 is TGCAGTGCTAGACTATCTTACGAGCAGTACTTC.

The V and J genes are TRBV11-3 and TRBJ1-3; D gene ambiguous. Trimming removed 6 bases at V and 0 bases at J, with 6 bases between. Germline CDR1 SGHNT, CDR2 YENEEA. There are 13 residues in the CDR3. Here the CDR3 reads CASSVYSGNTIYF. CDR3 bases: TGTGCCAGCAGTGTATACTCTGGAAACACCATATATTTT.

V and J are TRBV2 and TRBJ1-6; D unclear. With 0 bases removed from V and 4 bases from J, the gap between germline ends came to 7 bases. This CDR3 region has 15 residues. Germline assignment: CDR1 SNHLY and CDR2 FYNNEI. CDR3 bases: TGTGCCAGCAGTGAAGCTGCGGGTTATAATTCACCCCTCCACTTT. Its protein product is CASSEAAGYNSPLHF.

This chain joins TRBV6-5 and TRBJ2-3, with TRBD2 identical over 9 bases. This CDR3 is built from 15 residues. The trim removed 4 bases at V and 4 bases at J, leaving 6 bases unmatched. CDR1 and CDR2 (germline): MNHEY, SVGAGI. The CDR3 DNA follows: TGTGCCAGCAGTTTGCGCGGGGGGGCCTCAGATACGCAGTATTTT. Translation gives CASSLRGGASDTQYF.

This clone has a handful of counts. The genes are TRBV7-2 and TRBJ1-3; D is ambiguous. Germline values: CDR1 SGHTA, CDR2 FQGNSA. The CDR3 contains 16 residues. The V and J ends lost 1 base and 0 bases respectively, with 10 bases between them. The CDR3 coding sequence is TGTGCCAGCAGCTTAGTGACTAGTTCCTCTGGAAACACCATATATTTT. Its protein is CASSLVTSSSGNTIYF.

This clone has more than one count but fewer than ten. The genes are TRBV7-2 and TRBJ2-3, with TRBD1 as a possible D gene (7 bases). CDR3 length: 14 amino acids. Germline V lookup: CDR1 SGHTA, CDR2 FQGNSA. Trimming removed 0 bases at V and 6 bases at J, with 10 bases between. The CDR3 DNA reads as TGTGCCAGCAGCTTAGCGGAGGGGGCGGATACGCAGTATTTT. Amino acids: CASSLAEGADTQYF.

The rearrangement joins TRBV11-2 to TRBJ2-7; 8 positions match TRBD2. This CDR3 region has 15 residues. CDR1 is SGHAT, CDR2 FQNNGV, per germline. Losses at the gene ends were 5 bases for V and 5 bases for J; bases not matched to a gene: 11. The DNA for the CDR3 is TGTGCCAGCAGCCCCGGGGGGGGTTATGAGCACGAGCAGTACTTC. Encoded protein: CASSPGGGYEHEQYF.

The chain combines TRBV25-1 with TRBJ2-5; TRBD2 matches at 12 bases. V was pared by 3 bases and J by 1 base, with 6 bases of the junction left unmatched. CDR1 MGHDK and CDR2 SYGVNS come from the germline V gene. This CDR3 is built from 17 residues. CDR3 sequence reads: CASSEPLAGGLQETQYF. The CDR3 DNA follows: TGTGCCAGCAGTGAGCCACTAGCGGGGGGCCTCCAAGAGACCCAGTACTTC.

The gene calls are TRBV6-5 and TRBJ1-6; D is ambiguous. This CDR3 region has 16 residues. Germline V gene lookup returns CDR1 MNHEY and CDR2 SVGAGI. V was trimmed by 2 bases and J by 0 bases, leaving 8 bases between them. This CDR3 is CASSYGGNSYNSPLHF. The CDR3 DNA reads TGTGCCAGCAGTTACGGCGGGAACTCCTATAATTCACCCCTCCACTTT.

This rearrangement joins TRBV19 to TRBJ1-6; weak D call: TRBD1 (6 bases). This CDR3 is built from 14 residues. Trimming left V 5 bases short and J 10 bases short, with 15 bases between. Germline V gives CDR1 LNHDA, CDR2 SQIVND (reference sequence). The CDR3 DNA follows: TGTGCCAGTAGTCCACGGACAGTAGTGTCACCCCTCCACTTT. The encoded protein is CASSPRTVVSPLHF.

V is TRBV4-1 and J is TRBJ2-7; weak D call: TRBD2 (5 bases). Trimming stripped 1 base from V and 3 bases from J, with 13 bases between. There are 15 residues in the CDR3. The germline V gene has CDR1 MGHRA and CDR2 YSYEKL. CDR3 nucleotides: TGCGCCAGCAGCCAAGTGGCAGGAAGCGGCTACGAGCAGTACTTC. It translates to CASSQVAGSGYEQYF.

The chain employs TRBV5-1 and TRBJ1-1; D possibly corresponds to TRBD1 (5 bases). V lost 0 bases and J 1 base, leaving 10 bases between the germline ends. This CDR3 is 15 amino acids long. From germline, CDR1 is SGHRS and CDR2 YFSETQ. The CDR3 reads CASSLGRDRNTEAFF. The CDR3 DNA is TGCGCCAGCAGCTTGGGAAGAGACAGGAACACTGAAGCTTTCTTT. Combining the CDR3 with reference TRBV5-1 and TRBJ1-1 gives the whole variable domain KAGVTQTPRYLIKTRGQQVTLSCSPISGHRSVSWYQQTPGQGLQFLFEYFSETQRNKGNFPGRFSGRQFSNSRSEMNVSTLELGDSALYLCASSLGRDRNTEAFFGQGTRLTVV.

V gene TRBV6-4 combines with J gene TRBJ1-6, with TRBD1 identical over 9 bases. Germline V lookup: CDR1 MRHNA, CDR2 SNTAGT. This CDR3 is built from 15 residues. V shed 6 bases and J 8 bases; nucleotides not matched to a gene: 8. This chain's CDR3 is CASRLQGASDSPLHF. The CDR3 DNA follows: TGTGCCAGCAGACTACAGGGGGCGTCGGATTCACCCCTCCACTTT.

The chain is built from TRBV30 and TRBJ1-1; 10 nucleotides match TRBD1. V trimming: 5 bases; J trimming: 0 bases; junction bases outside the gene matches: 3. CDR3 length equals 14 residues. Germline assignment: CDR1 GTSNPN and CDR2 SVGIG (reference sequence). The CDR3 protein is CAWAGQGVNTEAFF. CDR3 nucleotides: TGTGCCTGGGCCGGACAGGGGGTGAACACTGAAGCTTTCTTT.

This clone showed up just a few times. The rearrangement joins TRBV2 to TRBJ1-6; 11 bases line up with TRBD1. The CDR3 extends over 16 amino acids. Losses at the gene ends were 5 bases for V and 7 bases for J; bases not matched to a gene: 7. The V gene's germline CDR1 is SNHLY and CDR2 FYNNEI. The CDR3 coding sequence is TGTGCCAGCAGTTTGGGGACAGGGGGAAACAATTCACCCCTCCACTTT. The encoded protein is CASSLGTGGNNSPLHF.

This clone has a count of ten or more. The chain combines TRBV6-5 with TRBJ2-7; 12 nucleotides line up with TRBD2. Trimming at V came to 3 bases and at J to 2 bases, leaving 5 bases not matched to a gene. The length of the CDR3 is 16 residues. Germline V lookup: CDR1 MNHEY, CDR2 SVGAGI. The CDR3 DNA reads TGTGCCAGCAGTTATGGGACTAGCGGGTCCACCTACGAGCAGTACTTC. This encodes CASSYGTSGSTYEQYF.

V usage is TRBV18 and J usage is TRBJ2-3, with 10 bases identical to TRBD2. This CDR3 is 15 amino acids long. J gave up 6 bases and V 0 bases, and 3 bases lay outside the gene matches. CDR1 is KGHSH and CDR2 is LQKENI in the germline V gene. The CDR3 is CASSPPGTSDDTQYF. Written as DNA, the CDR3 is TGTGCCAGCTCACCACCGGGGACTAGCGATGATACGCAGTATTTT.